A single sample is the source of the 27 T cell receptor beta chains below, sequenced in a study of OX40 agonist ivuxolimab in advanced cancers. Clones were read by immunoSEQ multiplex PCR, and TCRdb kept only the in-frame ones, dropping some. The sample shows 66,000 or so clones, 77% of them seen only once. This specimen was CD4+ or CD8+ T cells sorted from blood, taken in a trial of the OX40 agonist ivuxolimab. The receptors shown here come from an adult with an advanced solid tumor such as melanoma, head and neck, liver or kidney cancer.

The chain links TRBV5-6 to TRBJ1-1; a possible D gene is TRBD1 (6 bases). This CDR3 is built from 17 residues. Trimming left V 1 base short and J 1 base short, with 17 bases between. CDR1 SGHDT and CDR2 YYEEEE come from the germline V gene. This CDR3 reads CASSLKIGGLENTEAFF. The CDR3 nucleotides are TGTGCCAGCAGCTTGAAAATCGGGGGCCTGGAGAACACTGAAGCTTTCTTT.

In DNA form, the CDR3 reads TGTGCCAGCAGCACAGGCAGGGAAGCGGGCAATCAGCCCCAGCATTTT. It yields the protein CASSTGREAGNQPQHF. V is TRBV25-1 and J is TRBJ1-5; TRBD1 is a possible D gene (5 bases). This CDR3 spans 16 amino acids. With 6 bases removed from V and 2 bases from J, the gap between germline ends came to 17 bases. Germline CDR1 MGHDK, CDR2 SYGVNS.

This clone was counted once. The V gene is TRBV6-6, the J gene TRBJ2-2, with 7 bases lining up with TRBD2. The CDR3 loop spans 15 amino acids. V lost 2 bases, J lost 0 bases, and 0 bases stayed unmatched. CDR1 and CDR2 (germline): MNHNY, SVGAGI (reference sequence). The CDR3 DNA follows: TGTGCCAGCAGTTACGGACTAGCGAACACCGGGGAGCTGTTTTTT. Encoded protein: CASSYGLANTGELFF.

V gene TRBV7-3 combines with J gene TRBJ2-2; D gene ambiguous. Trimming pared 5 bases from V and 0 bases from J, leaving 16 bases between. This CDR3 is 17 amino acids long. Germline loops: CDR1 SGHTA, CDR2 FQGTGA. The CDR3 DNA sequence: TGTGCCAGCAGCCTCAACCCAACAGCCGCGAACACCGGGGAGCTGTTTTTT. Translation: CASSLNPTAANTGELFF.

Here the CDR3 reads CASSGQQGGQPQHF. DNA for the CDR3: TGTGCCAGCAGTGGGCAACAGGGCGGTCAGCCCCAGCATTTT. The rearrangement joins TRBV6-1 to TRBJ1-5; tentatively, D is TRBD1 (6 bases). Trimming shortened V by 4 bases and J by 6 bases, and 13 bases separated the two germline ends. The germline V gene encodes CDR1 MNHNS and CDR2 SASEGT. The CDR3 length is 14 residues.

This sequence joins TRBV20-1 and TRBJ1-1; 8 nucleotides match TRBD1. This CDR3 is 11 amino acids long. The germline V gene encodes CDR1 DFQATT and CDR2 SNEGSKA (reference sequence). V trimming: 3 bases; J trimming: 10 bases; junction bases outside the gene matches: 4. The CDR3 here is CSASRGLGAFF. The DNA for the CDR3 is TGCAGTGCTAGCAGGGGGCTAGGAGCTTTCTTT.

The rearrangement uses TRBV10-2 and TRBJ1-6; D uncertain. CDR3 length equals 14 residues. Between the trimmed V and J ends, which lost 3 bases and 7 bases, there was a span of 10 bases. The germline gives CDR1 WSHSY, CDR2 SAAADI. This chain's CDR3 is CASSDNGVNSPLHF. In nucleotides, the CDR3 is TGCGCCAGCAGTGATAATGGTGTAAATTCACCCCTCCACTTT.

This sequence joins TRBV6-6 and TRBJ1-3, with 7 bases that match TRBD1. Per germline, CDR1 MNHNY and CDR2 SVGAGI (reference sequence). This CDR3 spans 15 amino acids. Germline trimming cut 8 bases from V and 0 bases from J; bases unmatched to any gene: 7. The CDR3 sequence is CASQSGGFSGNTIYF. Here the CDR3 DNA reads TGTGCCAGCCAATCAGGGGGATTCTCTGGAAACACCATATATTTT.

This rearrangement joins TRBV28 to TRBJ2-7, with D possibly being TRBD2 (7 bases). CDR3 size: 14 residues. Germline V gives CDR1 MDHEN, CDR2 SYDVKM. The ends were cut back, 3 bases at V and 2 bases at J, with 11 bases in the middle. The CDR3 DNA reads TGTGCCAGCAGTTTTGAGGGGGGGACCTACGAGCAGTACTTC. Translated, it gives CASSFEGGTYEQYF.

The rearrangement uses TRBV30 and TRBJ1-5; maybe TRBD1 (5 bases). This CDR3 is built from 13 residues. CDR1 and CDR2 (germline): GTSNPN, SVGIG (reference sequence). The ends were cut back, 0 bases at V and 4 bases at J, with 7 bases in the middle. The CDR3 sequence: CAWSVKGNQPQHF. The CDR3 DNA reads as TGTGCCTGGAGTGTTAAGGGGAATCAGCCCCAGCATTTT.

The chain combines TRBV30 with TRBJ1-2; D is unclear. Trimming stripped 1 base from V and 2 bases from J, with 8 bases between. This CDR3 is 13 amino acids long. Germline V CDR1 and CDR2: GTSNPN, SVGIG (reference sequence). The CDR3 here is CAWSALGNYGYTF. The DNA of the CDR3 is TGTGCCTGGAGTGCGCTGGGAAACTATGGCTACACCTTC. The full variable domain, with the rest looked up from reference TRBV30 and TRBJ1-2, is SQTIHQWPATLVQPVGSPLSLECTVEGTSNPNLYWYRQAAGRGLQLLFYSVGIGQISSEVPQNLSASRPQDRQFILSSKKLLLSDSGFYLCAWSALGNYGYTFGSGTRLTVV.

This clone was observed a single time. The genes are TRBV20-1 and TRBJ1-1; no clear D gene. The germline V and J ends were trimmed by 3 bases and 3 bases, with 5 bases remaining between them. Germline CDR1 and CDR2: DFQATT and SNEGSKA (reference sequence). The CDR3 extends over 11 amino acids. CDR3 in amino acids: CSARPDTEAFF. Written as DNA, the CDR3 is TGCAGTGCTAGGCCAGACACTGAAGCTTTCTTT.

The V and J genes are TRBV30 and TRBJ2-5; 10 bases are shared with TRBD1. The end of the DNA is better explained by TRBJ2-7, so the J call may be wrong. CDR3 size: 14 residues. Germline lookup yields CDR1 GTSNPN and CDR2 SVGIG (reference sequence). CDR3 in amino acids: CAWCTGTGVCEQYF. CDR3 nucleotide sequence: TGTGCCTGGTGTACCGGGACAGGGGTGTGCGAGCAGTACTTC.

A single count supports this clone. The chain joins TRBV10-3 to TRBJ1-1; 7 bases are a match to TRBD1. V gave up 0 bases and J gave up 0 bases; unmatched junction bases: 1. The CDR3 is made up of 15 amino acids. CDR1 is ENHRY, CDR2 SYGVKD, per germline. The CDR3 DNA reads as TGTGCCATCAGTGAGTCGACAGGGATGAACACTGAAGCTTTCTTT. Amino acid sequence: CAISESTGMNTEAFF.

The J gene is TRBJ2-1, the V gene TRBV7-3, with a weak D call TRBD2 (6 bases). V was shortened by 4 bases and J by 5 bases, with 18 bases between the two germline ends. The CDR3 sequence is 16 residues long. Germline CDR1 and CDR2: SGHTA and FQGTGA. CDR3 residues: CASSSSPGLTHNEQFF. The CDR3 DNA sequence: TGTGCCAGCAGCTCCTCACCGGGACTCACCCACAATGAGCAGTTCTTC. The whole variable domain, filled in from reference TRBV7-3 and TRBJ2-1, reads GAGVSQTPSNKVTEKGKYVELRCDPISGHTALYWYRQSLGQGPEFLIYFQGTGAADDSGLPNDRFFAVRPEGSVSTLKIQRTERGDSAVYLCASSSSPGLTHNEQFFGPGTRLTVL.

The chain uses TRBV4-2 and TRBJ2-6; D perhaps matches TRBD1 (5 bases). Trimming removed 0 bases at V and 4 bases at J, with 16 bases between. The length of the CDR3 is 18 residues. The germline gives CDR1 LGHNA, CDR2 YNFKEQ. This chain's CDR3 is CASSQDQGRATGANVLTF. The CDR3 DNA is TGTGCCAGCAGCCAAGATCAAGGCAGGGCAACCGGGGCCAACGTCCTGACTTTC.

The chain joins TRBV5-1 to TRBJ1-4; D might be TRBD1 (6 bases). V was clipped by 4 bases and J by 8 bases, with 15 bases between them. This CDR3 is 14 amino acids long. Germline V gives CDR1 SGHRS, CDR2 YFSETQ. The CDR3 protein is CASSNRASKEKLFF. Written as DNA, the CDR3 is TGCGCCAGCAGCAACAGGGCGAGCAAGGAAAAACTGTTTTTT.

The chain joins TRBV7-9 to TRBJ2-7; D is unresolved. The germline gives CDR1 SEHNR, CDR2 FQNEAQ (reference sequence). The length of the CDR3 is 13 residues. The V gene lost 5 bases and the J gene lost 5 bases, with 13 bases spanning the gap. CDR3 amino acids: CASSPVNPNEQYF. CDR3 coding DNA: TGTGCCAGCAGCCCGGTGAACCCCAACGAGCAGTACTTC.

The chain links TRBV2 to TRBJ1-2; D possibly corresponds to TRBD1 (6 bases). Trimming stripped 6 bases from V and 3 bases from J, with 11 bases between. CDR1 is SNHLY and CDR2 is FYNNEI in the germline V gene. The CDR3 length is 13 residues. CDR3 in amino acids: CASRGGGDYGYTF. CDR3 sequence (DNA): TGTGCCAGCAGGGGAGGGGGGGACTATGGCTACACCTTC.

V gene TRBV6-1 combines with J gene TRBJ1-4, with TRBD1 as a possible D gene (6 bases). This CDR3 is built from 15 residues. CDR1 MNHNS and CDR2 SASEGT come from the germline V gene. The V and J ends lost 4 bases and 0 bases respectively, with 9 bases between them. The CDR3 reads CASSGTASTNEKLFF. The CDR3 nucleotides are TGTGCCAGCAGTGGGACAGCATCAACTAATGAAAAACTGTTTTTT.

The chain carries TRBV18 and TRBJ2-3; TRBD1 agrees at 8 bases. CDR1 KGHSH and CDR2 LQKENI come from the germline V gene. CDR3 length equals 15 residues. V lost 3 bases, J lost 4 bases, and 6 bases stayed unmatched. The CDR3 DNA sequence: TGTGCCAGCTCACCCCGACAGGGGAGAGCAGATACGCAGTATTTT. As protein: CASSPRQGRADTQYF.

J is TRBJ1-2 and V is TRBV30; TRBD1 might be the D (6 bases). This CDR3 contains 14 residues. Germline V lookup: CDR1 GTSNPN, CDR2 SVGIG (reference sequence). Trimming left V 3 bases short and J 4 bases short, with 15 bases between. CDR3 coding DNA: TGTGCCTGGAGCAGAACAGGGCTCGGCTATGGCTACACCTTC. This codes for CAWSRTGLGYGYTF.

The V gene is TRBV7-3, the J gene TRBJ2-2; a weak D match, TRBD1 (6 bases). The CDR3 sequence is 16 residues long. Germline CDR1 reads SGHTA; CDR2 reads FQGTGA. The germline V and J ends were trimmed by 3 bases and 4 bases, with 15 bases remaining between them. CDR3 amino acids: CASSFSQGPGTGELFF. In DNA, the CDR3 is TGTGCCAGCAGCTTCTCGCAGGGGCCGGGCACCGGGGAGCTGTTTTTT.

This clone was observed once. The rearrangement links TRBV6-5 to TRBJ2-2, with a tentative D call TRBD1 (6 bases). The CDR3 extends over 15 amino acids. V was clipped by 2 bases and J by 5 bases, with 12 bases between them. Germline CDR1 MNHEY, CDR2 SVGAGI. The CDR3 DNA reads TGTGCCAGCAGTTACAAGCCCAGGGGAACCGGGGAGCTGTTTTTT. Translating gives CASSYKPRGTGELFF.

J is TRBJ2-7 and V is TRBV6-5; 7 bases are shared with TRBD1. The V gene end was trimmed by 2 bases and the J gene end by 3 bases; junction bases not matched to a gene: 4. The CDR3 consists of 14 residues. The germline V gene encodes CDR1 MNHEY and CDR2 SVGAGI. CDR3: CASSYRGQHYEQYF. CDR3 in DNA: TGTGCCAGCAGTTACCGGGGACAGCACTACGAGCAGTACTTC.

The gene calls are TRBV14 and TRBJ2-7, with 7 bases lining up with TRBD1. This CDR3 has 14 residues. Germline V gene sequence: CDR1 SGHDN, CDR2 FVKESK. The ends lost 5 bases at V and 2 bases at J; junction bases unmatched: 6. CDR3 nucleotides: TGTGCCAGCAGCTGGTCAGGGGGTCCCTACGAGCAGTACTTC. Translating gives CASSWSGGPYEQYF.

The chain has TRBV9 and TRBJ2-1; D might be TRBD2 (6 bases). The V gene lost 4 bases and the J gene lost 6 bases, with 14 bases spanning the gap. CDR1 is SGDLS, CDR2 YYNGEE, per germline. The CDR3 is made up of 14 amino acids. The CDR3 spells CASSPTDYSNEQFF. The CDR3 DNA reads as TGTGCCAGCAGCCCCACGGACTACTCCAATGAGCAGTTCTTC.